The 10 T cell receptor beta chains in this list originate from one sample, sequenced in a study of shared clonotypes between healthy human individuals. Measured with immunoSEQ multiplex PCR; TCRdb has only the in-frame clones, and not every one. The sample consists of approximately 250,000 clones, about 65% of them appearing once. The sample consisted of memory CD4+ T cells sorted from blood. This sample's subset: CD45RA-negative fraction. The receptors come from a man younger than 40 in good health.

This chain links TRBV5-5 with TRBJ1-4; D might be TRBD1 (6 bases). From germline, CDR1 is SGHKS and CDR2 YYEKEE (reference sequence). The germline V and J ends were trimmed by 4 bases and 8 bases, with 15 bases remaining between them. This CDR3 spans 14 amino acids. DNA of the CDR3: TGTGCCAGCAGCCCGACAGGAATGGAAGAAAAACTGTTTTTT. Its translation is CASSPTGMEEKLFF.

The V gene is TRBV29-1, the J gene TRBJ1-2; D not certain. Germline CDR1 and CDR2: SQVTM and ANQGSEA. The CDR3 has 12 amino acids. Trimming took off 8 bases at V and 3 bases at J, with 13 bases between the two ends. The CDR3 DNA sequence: TGCAGCTCAATCCTGGCGGACTATGGCTACACCTTC. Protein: CSSILADYGYTF.

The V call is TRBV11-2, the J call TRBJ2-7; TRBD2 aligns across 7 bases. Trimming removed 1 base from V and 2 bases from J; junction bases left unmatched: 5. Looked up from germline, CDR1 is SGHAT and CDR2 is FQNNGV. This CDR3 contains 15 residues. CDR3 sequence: CASSLVRGVTYEQYF. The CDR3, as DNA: TGTGCCAGCAGCTTAGTTCGGGGGGTTACCTACGAGCAGTACTTC.

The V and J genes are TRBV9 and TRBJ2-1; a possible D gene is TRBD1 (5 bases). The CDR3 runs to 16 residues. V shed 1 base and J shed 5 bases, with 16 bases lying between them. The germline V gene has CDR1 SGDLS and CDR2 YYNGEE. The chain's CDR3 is CASSVSGGWGDNEQFF. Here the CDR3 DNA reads TGTGCCAGCAGCGTATCTGGCGGTTGGGGCGACAATGAGCAGTTCTTC.

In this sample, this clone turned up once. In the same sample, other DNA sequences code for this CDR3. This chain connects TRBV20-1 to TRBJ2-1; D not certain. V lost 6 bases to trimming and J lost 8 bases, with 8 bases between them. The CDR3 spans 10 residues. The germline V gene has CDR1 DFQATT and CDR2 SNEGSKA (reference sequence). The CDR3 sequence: CSASDHEQFF. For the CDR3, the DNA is TGCAGTGCGTCGGACCATGAGCAGTTCTTC.

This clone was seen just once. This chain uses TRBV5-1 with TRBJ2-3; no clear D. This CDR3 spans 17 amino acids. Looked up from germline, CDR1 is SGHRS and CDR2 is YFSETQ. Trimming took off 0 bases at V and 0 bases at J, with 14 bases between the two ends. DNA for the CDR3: TGCGCCAGCAGCTTGGGGCCCACGGCCCCTAGCACAGATACGCAGTATTTT. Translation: CASSLGPTAPSTDTQYF.

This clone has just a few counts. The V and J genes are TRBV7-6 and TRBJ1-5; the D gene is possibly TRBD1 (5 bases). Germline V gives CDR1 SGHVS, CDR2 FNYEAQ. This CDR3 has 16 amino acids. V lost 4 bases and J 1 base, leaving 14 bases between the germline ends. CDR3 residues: CASSSSRGGSNQPQHF. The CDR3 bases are TGTGCCAGCAGCTCGTCTCGTGGGGGAAGCAATCAGCCCCAGCATTTT.

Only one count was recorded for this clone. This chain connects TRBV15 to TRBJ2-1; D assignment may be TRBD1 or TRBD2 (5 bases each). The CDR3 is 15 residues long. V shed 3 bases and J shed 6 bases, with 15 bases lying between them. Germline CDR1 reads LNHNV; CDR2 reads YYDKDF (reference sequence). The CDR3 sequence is CATSRKVGDLNEQFF. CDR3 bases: TGTGCCACCAGCAGGAAGGTGGGGGATCTCAATGAGCAGTTCTTC. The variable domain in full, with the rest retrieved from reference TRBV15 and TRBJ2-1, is DAMVIQNPRYQVTQFGKPVTLSCSQTLNHNVMYWYQQKSSQAPKLLFHYYDKDFNNEADTPDNFQSRRPNTSFCFLDIRSPGLGDTAMYLCATSRKVGDLNEQFFGPGTRLTVL.

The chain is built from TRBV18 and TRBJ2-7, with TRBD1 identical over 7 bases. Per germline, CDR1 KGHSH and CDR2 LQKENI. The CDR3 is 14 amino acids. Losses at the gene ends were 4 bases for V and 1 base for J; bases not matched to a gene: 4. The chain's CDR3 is CASSLGQASYEQYF. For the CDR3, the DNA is TGTGCCAGCTCACTTGGACAGGCGTCCTACGAGCAGTACTTC. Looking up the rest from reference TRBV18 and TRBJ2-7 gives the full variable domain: NAGVMQNPRHLVRRRGQEARLRCSPMKGHSHVYWYRQLPEEGLKFMVYLQKENIIDESGMPKERFSAEFPKEGPSILRIQQVVRGDSAAYFCASSLGQASYEQYFGPGTRLTVT.

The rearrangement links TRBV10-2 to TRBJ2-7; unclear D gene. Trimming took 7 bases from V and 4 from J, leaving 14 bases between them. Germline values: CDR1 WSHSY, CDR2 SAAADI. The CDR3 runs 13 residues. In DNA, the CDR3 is TGCGCCAGCATAGGTGACACATCTTACGAGCAGTACTTC. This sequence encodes CASIGDTSYEQYF.